These 3 T cell receptor beta chains were sequenced from one sample in a study of cytomegalovirus exposure and HLA in healthy donors. Profiling relied on immunoSEQ multiplex PCR, and the TCRdb table lists in-frame clones only, not all of them. The table records 50,000 to 65,000 clones, roughly 94% of them present only once. Material: PBMCs. These receptors were taken from a woman younger than 35 in good health and CMV-seropositive.

This chain links TRBV9 with TRBJ2-2; 10 bases are a match to TRBD2. Germline V gene lookup returns CDR1 SGDLS and CDR2 YYNGEE. The V segment lost 4 bases and the J segment 2 bases; nucleotides outside the gene matches: 2. The CDR3 contains 15 residues. The CDR3 sequence: CASSSSGSNTGELFF. CDR3 in DNA: TGTGCCAGCAGCTCTAGCGGGAGCAACACCGGGGAGCTGTTTTTT.

CDR3 sequence (DNA): TGCGCCAGCAGCATACAGGGTGGCAGGGAGAGTGAGCAGTTCTTC. As protein: CASSIQGGRESEQFF. J is TRBJ2-1 and V is TRBV5-1; possibly TRBD1 for D (6 bases). From germline, CDR1 is SGHRS and CDR2 YFSETQ. This CDR3 is built from 15 residues. V was shortened by 4 bases and J by 9 bases, with 20 bases between the two germline ends. Combining the CDR3 with reference TRBV5-1 and TRBJ2-1 gives the whole variable domain KAGVTQTPRYLIKTRGQQVTLSCSPISGHRSVSWYQQTPGQGLQFLFEYFSETQRNKGNFPGRFSGRQFSNSRSEMNVSTLELGDSALYLCASSIQGGRESEQFFGPGTRLTVL.

The gene calls are TRBV11-2 and TRBJ1-1, with D possibly TRBD1 on 6 matching bases. The ends were cut back, 5 bases at V and 5 bases at J, with 15 bases in the middle. Germline V gene data show CDR1 as SGHAT and CDR2 as FQNNGV. CDR3 length equals 14 residues. The CDR3 bases are TGTGCCAGCAGCATAAACAGGGCGTTGACTGAAGCTTTCTTT. Amino acid sequence: CASSINRALTEAFF.